These 18 T cell receptor beta chains share one sample of origin, sequenced in a study of Graves' ophthalmopathy and Graves' hyperthyroidism. RNA transcripts yielded amplified TCR beta CDR3 regions. RT-PCR with HTBI primers came first, then second-round multiplex PCR. One entry per CDR3 protein, called by TCRdb with MiXCR from the multiplex PCR reads. This sample has around 1,000,000 distinct CDR3 sequences; approximately 35% occur once, and the top ten carry around 10%. The sample consisted of peripheral blood or thyroid tissue (not recorded which). The source is an adult man with Graves' hyperthyroidism.

There are many counts of this clonotype. This chain uses TRBV29-1 with TRBJ1-5, with TRBD1 matching 7 bases. Germline V CDR1 and CDR2: SQVTM, ANQGSEA. CDR3 size: 13 residues. V shed 6 bases, J shed 2 bases, and the junction held 4 bases outside the gene matches. The CDR3 is CSVTQGRNQPQHF. CDR3 nucleotide sequence: TGCAGCGTAACACAGGGGCGCAATCAGCCCCAGCATTTT.

V gene TRBV28 combines with J gene TRBJ2-7; 9 bases match TRBD2. CDR1 is MDHEN and CDR2 is SYDVKM in the germline V gene. The V segment lost 11 bases and the J segment 8 bases; nucleotides outside the gene matches: 19. The CDR3 loop spans 15 amino acids. This chain's CDR3 is CAARGGTGTAPQQYF. Here the CDR3 DNA reads TGTGCCGCGCGGGGGGGCACCGGGACGGCCCCTCAGCAGTACTTC.

The V call is TRBV7-9, the J call TRBJ2-5, with D possibly being TRBD2 (5 bases). Germline CDR1 is SEHNR and CDR2 is FQNEAQ (reference sequence). CDR3 length: 13 amino acids. V lost 5 bases and J 4 bases, leaving 11 bases between the germline ends. The CDR3 bases are TGTGCCAGCAGCCCTGGACTCTTAGAGACCCAGTACTTC. Translating it yields CASSPGLLETQYF.

This rearrangement joins TRBV20-1 to TRBJ2-3; 11 bases fit TRBD2. The J segment lost 4 bases and the V segment lost 3 bases, leaving 12 bases of the junction unmatched. The germline V gene encodes CDR1 DFQATT and CDR2 SNEGSKA (reference sequence). This CDR3 comprises 17 residues. The chain's CDR3 is CSASTKPGLADADTQYF. CDR3 bases: TGCAGTGCTAGTACGAAGCCGGGACTAGCGGACGCAGATACGCAGTATTTT.

The genes are TRBV7-9 and TRBJ2-7; D ambiguous. Germline V gene data show CDR1 as SEHNR and CDR2 as FQNEAQ (reference sequence). V lost 8 bases and J lost 4, with 9 bases in between. The CDR3 is 11 amino acids. The CDR3 reads CASGRWYEQYF. The CDR3 bases are TGTGCCAGCGGACGGTGGTACGAGCAGTACTTC.

Comments on this clonotype: The junction shows a germline mismatch at one end, possibly a read error. The DNA of the CDR3 is TGTGCCAGAAGCGGACAGGGTATGGCTTTCTTT. As protein: CARSGQGMAFF. V is TRBV9 and J is TRBJ1-1; 8 positions match TRBD1. Germline CDR1 SGDLS, CDR2 YYNGEE. The CDR3 is made up of 11 amino acids.

Only a few counts were recorded for this clonotype. The chain joins TRBV6-5 to TRBJ1-3; tentative D call: TRBD1 (6 bases). The germline gives CDR1 MNHEY, CDR2 SVGAGI. The V end was cut by 10 bases, the J end by 1 base, with 17 bases between. CDR3 length: 15 residues. CDR3 in DNA: TGTGCCATCCCGGTCGGGGGCACTTCTGGAAACACCATATATTTT. As protein: CAIPVGGTSGNTIYF.

This clonotype occurred many times. This chain links TRBV5-1 with TRBJ1-3; D is undetermined. CDR1 is SGHRS and CDR2 is YFSETQ in the germline V gene. The CDR3 is 14 residues long. V lost 0 bases, J lost 7 bases, and 11 bases lay in between. The CDR3 here is CASSLEGGRNTIYF. CDR3 nucleotides: TGCGCCAGCAGCTTGGAAGGTGGAAGGAACACCATATATTTT.

The chain is built from TRBV5-1 and TRBJ1-6; weak D call: TRBD1 (5 bases). The CDR3 totals 17 residues. V lost 2 bases to trimming and J lost 10 bases, with 22 bases between them. Germline CDR1 reads SGHRS; CDR2 reads YFSETQ. CDR3 region: CASSFHPDGTAGSPLHF. The CDR3 nucleotides are TGCGCCAGCAGCTTCCATCCCGACGGGACGGCGGGGTCACCCCTCCACTTT.

A remark on this clonotype: The junction does not match germline at one end; this may be a read error. The V gene is TRBV10-1, the J gene TRBJ1-6; no clear D gene. This CDR3 contains 17 residues. The germline gives CDR1 WNHNN, CDR2 SYGVQD (reference sequence). CDR3 sequence: CASSNYLHSSYNSPLHF. In DNA, the CDR3 is TGTGCCAGCAGTAACTACCTACACAGCTCCTATAATTCACCCCTCCACTTT.

The J gene is TRBJ1-2, the V gene TRBV25-1; D remains ambiguous. V lost 6 bases, J lost 5 bases, and 16 bases lay in between. Germline CDR1 reads MGHDK; CDR2 reads SYGVNS. The CDR3 totals 14 residues. CDR3 loop: CASSLQNMGYGYTF. The CDR3 coding sequence is TGTGCCAGCAGCTTACAAAATATGGGGTATGGCTACACCTTC.

This clonotype was detected ten times or more. The chain joins TRBV20-1 to TRBJ1-6; D unresolved. Germline-derived CDR1 and CDR2 are DFQATT and SNEGSKA (reference sequence). CDR3 length: 14 amino acids. The V end was cut by 1 base, the J end by 9 bases, with 13 bases between. In DNA, the CDR3 is TGCAGTGCTAGAGGTTGGGGTCTGGGTTCACCCCTCCACTTT. As protein: CSARGWGLGSPLHF.

This clonotype was seen many times. The chain carries TRBV25-1 and TRBJ1-1; 10 bases match TRBD1. Germline V gene sequence: CDR1 MGHDK, CDR2 SYGVNS. V dropped 3 bases and J dropped 9; count of bases not matched to a gene: 13. There are 16 residues in the CDR3. This CDR3 is CASSDRDRGPLAQAFF. CDR3 in DNA: TGTGCCAGCAGTGACCGGGACAGGGGCCCTCTAGCCCAAGCTTTCTTT.

This clonotype was seen at least ten times. J is TRBJ2-7 and V is TRBV2; D possibly corresponds to TRBD1 (6 bases). The V gene's germline CDR1 is SNHLY and CDR2 FYNNEI. Trimming took off 7 bases at V and 1 base at J, with 11 bases between the two ends. This CDR3 has 13 residues. The CDR3 DNA reads as TGTGCCAGCAATCCCGGGACATCCTACGAGCAGTACTTC. Translating it yields CASNPGTSYEQYF.

Regarding this clonotype: Since a much larger clone is just one base distant, this may be a read error. The CDR3 loop reads CSAISPGQMISPLHF. The CDR3 nucleotides are TGCAGTGCTATCTCCCCGGGACAGATGATTTCACCCCTCCACTTT. The rearrangement uses TRBV20-1 and TRBJ1-6; 7 positions match TRBD1. The J segment lost 9 bases and the V segment lost 4 bases, leaving 12 bases of the junction unmatched. This CDR3 contains 15 residues. Looked up from germline, CDR1 is DFQATT and CDR2 is SNEGSKA (reference sequence).

A single count supports this clonotype. The CDR3 carries no conserved terminal phenylalanine or tryptophan, so it likely arises from a read error. J is TRBJ2-5 and V is TRBV7-2; no reliable D call. Trimming left V 10 bases short and J 2 bases short, with 14 bases between. Germline values: CDR1 SGHTA, CDR2 FQGNSA. This CDR3 contains 13 residues. The DNA of the CDR3 is TGTGCCACCGCTCACTGGCGGCAAGAGACCCAGTACCTC. Translated: CATAHWRQETQYL.

This clonotype has ten or more counts. V is TRBV29-1 and J is TRBJ1-2; TRBD1 agrees at 8 bases. Germline V gene data show CDR1 as SQVTM and CDR2 as ANQGSEA. The CDR3 extends over 13 amino acids. After removal of 6 bases from V and 4 bases from J, the junction contained 7 bases not matched to a gene. CDR3 DNA: TGCAGCGTCGCAGGGGGCTCGGGCTATGGCTACACCTTC. This translates into CSVAGGSGYGYTF. Supplemented by reference TRBV29-1 and TRBJ1-2, the full variable domain reads SAVISQKPSRDICQRGTSLTIQCQVDSQVTMMFWYRQQPGQSLTLIATANQGSEATYESGFVIDKFPISRPNLTFSTLTVSNMSPEDSSIYLCSVAGGSGYGYTFGSGTRLTVV.

Details on this clonotype: Because it lacks the conserved phenylalanine or tryptophan at the end, this CDR3 is likely a read error. It is unclear where the CDR3 begins or ends on the DNA, so no DNA is shown, and the CDR3 is as TCRdb lists it. The CDR3 loop is CSGTGENY. The J gene is TRBJ1-4, the V gene TRBV29-1. The CDR3 is 8 amino acids in total, end residues counted. The germline V gene encodes CDR1 SQVTM and CDR2 ANQGSEA.